The rows below give T cell receptor beta chains drawn from one sample of a study of T cell repertoires in aging, cancer and after chemotherapy. Each CDR3 protein is one row after TCRdb ran MiXCR on the multiplex PCR reads. The table has 2,500 to 4,000 distinct CDR3 sequences, 45% seen once. Sequenced: blood. These TCRs come from a human donor with a solid tumor. CDR3s include the opening cysteine and the closing phenylalanine or tryptophan. D genes are given only for firm matches. Only some rows state a clone size, as once, few, many or a class for expanded clones.

d_gene: -; v_gene: TRBV29-1; j_gene: TRBJ2-1; abundance: few; CDR3aa: CSISRDWNYNEQFF; CDR3nt: TGCAGCATTTCCCGGGACTGGAACTACAATGAGCAGTTCTTC
d_gene: -; v_gene: TRBV6-4; j_gene: TRBJ2-7; abundance: -; CDR3aa: CARRKDGQYF; CDR3nt: TGTGCCCGGAGAAAAGATGGGCAGTACTTC
d_gene: -; v_gene: TRBV13; j_gene: TRBJ1-2; abundance: -; CDR3aa: CASSSLRGRIGGYTF; CDR3nt: TGTGCCAGCAGCTCACTTAGGGGACGAATAGGAGGCTACACCTTC
d_gene: -; v_gene: TRBV5-1; j_gene: TRBJ2-2; abundance: -; CDR3aa: CASSLAGGIWGDTGELFF; CDR3nt: TGCGCCAGCAGCTTGGCCGGAGGGATCTGGGGTGACACCGGGGAGCTGTTTTTT
d_gene: -; v_gene: TRBV19; j_gene: TRBJ2-2; abundance: -; CDR3aa: CASSIELYTGELFF; CDR3nt: TGTGCCAGTAGTATAGAACTGTACACCGGGGAGCTGTTTTTT
d_gene: -; v_gene: TRBV20-1; j_gene: TRBJ2-7; abundance: large; CDR3aa: CSASTLGPNEQYF; CDR3nt: TGCAGTGCCTCCACACTAGGGCCCAACGAGCAGTACTTC
d_gene: -; v_gene: TRBV19; j_gene: TRBJ1-6; abundance: -; CDR3aa: CASSIMKDSPLHF; CDR3nt: TGTGCCAGTAGTATTATGAAGGATTCACCCCTCCACTTT
d_gene: TRBD2; v_gene: TRBV29-1; j_gene: TRBJ2-4; abundance: -; CDR3aa: CSVGPAGGGVQYF; CDR3nt: TGCAGCGTTGGCCCCGCAGGCGGGGGGGTTCAGTACTTC
d_gene: -; v_gene: TRBV29-1; j_gene: TRBJ2-2; abundance: -; CDR3aa: CSVGTNTGELFF; CDR3nt: TGCAGCGTTGGCACGAACACCGGGGAGCTGTTTTTT
d_gene: TRBD2; v_gene: TRBV29-1; j_gene: TRBJ2-3; abundance: few; CDR3aa: CSIDPGGDTQYF; CDR3nt: TGCAGCATAGACCCGGGGGGGGATACGCAGTATTTT
d_gene: TRBD2; v_gene: TRBV15; j_gene: TRBJ2-1; abundance: -; CDR3aa: CATSPGTRWNEQFF; CDR3nt: TGTGCCACCAGCCCCGGGACTAGATGGAATGAGCAGTTCTTC
d_gene: -; v_gene: TRBV5-6; j_gene: TRBJ1-2; abundance: few; CDR3aa: CASSLSEAYGYTF; CDR3nt: TGTGCCAGCAGCTTATCAGAAGCCTATGGCTACACCTTC
d_gene: -; v_gene: TRBV12-3/TRBV12-4; j_gene: TRBJ1-1; abundance: -; CDR3aa: CASTRQLMNTEAFF; CDR3nt: TGTGCCAGCACCAGACAACTGATGAACACTGAAGCTTTCTTT
d_gene: -; v_gene: TRBV6-1; j_gene: TRBJ1-2; abundance: -; CDR3aa: CASRGDLYGYTF; CDR3nt: TGTGCCAGCCGGGGGGACCTATATGGCTACACCTTC
d_gene: -; v_gene: TRBV29-1; j_gene: TRBJ2-7; abundance: few; CDR3aa: CSVRGRYNEQYF; CDR3nt: TGCAGCGTGAGGGGTAGGTACAACGAGCAGTACTTC
d_gene: TRBD1; v_gene: TRBV19; j_gene: TRBJ1-5; abundance: -; CDR3aa: CASSIGQGAGQPQHF; CDR3nt: TGTGCCAGTAGTATAGGACAGGGGGCAGGCCAGCCCCAGCATTTT
d_gene: -; v_gene: TRBV5-1; j_gene: TRBJ2-6; abundance: once; CDR3aa: CASSFTDSGANVLTF; CDR3nt: TGCGCCAGCAGCTTTACGGACTCTGGGGCCAACGTCCTGACTTTC
d_gene: TRBD2; v_gene: TRBV10-1; j_gene: TRBJ2-2; abundance: -; CDR3aa: CAIRRGIAGDNTGELFF; CDR3nt: TGTGCCATCAGGAGAGGGATAGCGGGAGATAACACCGGGGAGCTGTTTTTT
d_gene: -; v_gene: TRBV7-2; j_gene: TRBJ2-1; abundance: -; CDR3aa: CASSLLRNEQFF; CDR3nt: TGTGCCAGCAGCTTACTGAGAAATGAGCAGTTCTTC
d_gene: -; v_gene: TRBV6-1; j_gene: TRBJ2-7; abundance: few; CDR3aa: CASSALTVGEQYF; CDR3nt: TGTGCCAGCAGTGCCCTGACAGTGGGGGAGCAGTACTTC
d_gene: -; v_gene: TRBV10-1; j_gene: TRBJ1-1; abundance: few; CDR3aa: CASSESKGTGTEAFF; CDR3nt: TGCGCCAGCAGTGAGTCAAAGGGGACCGGCACTGAAGCTTTCTTT
d_gene: -; v_gene: TRBV4-3; j_gene: TRBJ2-1; abundance: -; CDR3aa: CASSQDRYERRFF; CDR3nt: TGCGCCAGCAGCCAAGATAGGTATGAGCGTCGGTTCTTC
d_gene: TRBD1; v_gene: TRBV27; j_gene: TRBJ1-1; abundance: few; CDR3aa: CASSLDRGNTEAFF; CDR3nt: TGTGCCAGCAGTCTAGACAGGGGGAACACTGAAGCTTTCTTT
d_gene: -; v_gene: TRBV30; j_gene: TRBJ2-7; abundance: -; CDR3aa: CAWRASGPRWEQYF; CDR3nt: TGTGCCTGGAGGGCCAGCGGTCCGAGGTGGGAGCAGTACTTC
d_gene: -; v_gene: TRBV5-4; j_gene: TRBJ2-1; abundance: -; CDR3aa: CASSQGGVGEQFF; CDR3nt: TGTGCCAGCTCGCAGGGGGGGGTCGGTGAGCAGTTCTTC
d_gene: -; v_gene: TRBV10-3; j_gene: TRBJ1-2; abundance: -; CDR3aa: CASLGRVGDGYTF; CDR3nt: TGTGCCTCCCTCGGTCGGGTCGGGGATGGCTACACCTTC
d_gene: -; v_gene: TRBV30; j_gene: TRBJ1-3; abundance: few; CDR3aa: CAWSYDKNTIYF; CDR3nt: TGTGCCTGGAGTTACGACAAAAACACCATATATTTT
d_gene: -; v_gene: TRBV30; j_gene: TRBJ1-2; abundance: -; CDR3aa: CASSEQLLSGYTF; CDR3nt: TGTGCCAGTAGTGAACAGCTCCTTTCGGGCTACACCTTC
d_gene: TRBD2; v_gene: TRBV19; j_gene: TRBJ2-3; abundance: -; CDR3aa: CASSLGLATRDTQYF; CDR3nt: TGTGCCAGTAGCCTAGGACTAGCCACAAGAGATACGCAGTATTTT
d_gene: -; v_gene: TRBV20-1; j_gene: TRBJ2-5; abundance: few; CDR3aa: CSARDSGGAGETQYF; CDR3nt: TGCAGTGCTAGAGATTCCGGAGGGGCGGGGGAGACCCAGTACTTC
d_gene: TRBD2; v_gene: TRBV7-2; j_gene: TRBJ2-3; abundance: -; CDR3aa: CASSSVAGGRADTQYF; CDR3nt: TGTGCCAGCAGCTCTGTAGCGGGGGGGCGGGCGGATACGCAGTATTTT
d_gene: TRBD2; v_gene: TRBV7-2; j_gene: TRBJ2-2; abundance: -; CDR3aa: CASSLAQGLVTSGELFF; CDR3nt: TGTGCCAGCAGCTTAGCGCAAGGACTAGTAACGTCCGGGGAGCTGTTTTTT
d_gene: TRBD2; v_gene: TRBV6-5; j_gene: TRBJ2-1; abundance: -; CDR3aa: CASGWGGDGYNEQFF; CDR3nt: TGTGCCAGCGGTTGGGGGGGGGATGGCTACAATGAGCAGTTCTTC